The 20 T cell receptor beta chains reported below all come from one sample, sequenced in a study of regulatory T cells in long-lasting Graves disease. Time point noted: newly diagnosed GD, antithyroid drugs for less than 3 months. From PBMCs, RNA was extracted and then used to make the TCR library. iRepertoire HTBI primers and Arm-PCR of CDR3 regions built TCR beta libraries. From the multiplex PCR reads, TCRdb called clonotypes with MiXCR, one entry per CDR3 protein. The sample has 620,000 or so distinct CDR3 sequences; 15% to 20% are singletons. These same data were also listed under a study on T cells in Graves' hyperthyroidism and ophthalmopathy.

Sequencing was performed on peripheral blood mononuclear cells (PBMCs), taken at new diagnosis, from a patient treated with antithyroid drugs. The receptors shown here come from a woman aged 25 to 39 with Graves disease.

Ten or more counts support this clonotype. The chain couples TRBV6-1 to TRBJ1-2; D remains unclear. Germline CDR1 and CDR2: MNHNS and SASEGT. CDR3 length: 12 amino acids. V lost 2 bases, J lost 7 bases, and 8 bases lay in between. The CDR3 protein is CASSERMTGYTF. As DNA, the CDR3 is TGTGCCAGCAGTGAAAGAATGACTGGCTACACCTTC.

A remark on this clonotype: The germline gene is not matched at one end of the junction; a read error may be the cause. The chain is built from TRBV2 and TRBJ1-5; 8 nucleotides match TRBD1. The CDR3 consists of 13 residues. In germline, CDR1 is SNHLY, CDR2 FYNNEI. The CDR3 reads CASKGQGNQPQHF. The CDR3 nucleotides are TGTGCCAGCAAAGGACAGGGCAACCAGCCCCAGCATTTT.

This clonotype was seen a few times. The V gene is TRBV27, the J gene TRBJ2-7; D possibly matches TRBD1 or TRBD2 (7 bases each). The ends were cut back, 3 bases at V and 4 bases at J, with 28 bases in the middle. The CDR3 contains 19 residues. CDR1 and CDR2 (germline): MNHEY, SMNVEV (reference sequence). DNA for the CDR3: TGTGCCAGCAGTTTTTCATTTGGTGCTCGAGACAGGGAGGGTTACGAGCAGTACTTC. This codes for CASSFSFGARDREGYEQYF.

This clonotype was counted many times. The rearrangement links TRBV2 to TRBJ1-6; D not resolved. CDR3 length equals 14 residues. Looked up from germline, CDR1 is SNHLY and CDR2 is FYNNEI. Trimming cost V 6 bases and J 5 bases, with 11 bases left between them. The CDR3: CASRSDTDNSPLHF. The DNA of the CDR3 is TGTGCCAGCAGATCCGACACAGATAATTCACCCCTCCACTTT.

This clonotype was picked up a small number of times. This chain joins TRBV7-2 and TRBJ2-7; TRBD1 might be the D (7 bases). Looked up from germline, CDR1 is SGHTA and CDR2 is FQGNSA. V was cut by 5 bases and J by 1 base, with 18 bases left in between. The CDR3 totals 16 residues. The CDR3 nucleotides are TGTGCCAGCAGCAATCAACGACAGGGAGGTTCCTACGAGCAGTACTTC. This gives the protein CASSNQRQGGSYEQYF. The whole variable domain, remainder taken from reference TRBV7-2 and TRBJ2-7, is GAGVSQSPSNKVTEKGKDVELRCDPISGHTALYWYRQSLGQGLEFLIYFQGNSAPDKSGLPSDRFSAERTGGSVSTLTIQRTQQEDSAVYLCASSNQRQGGSYEQYFGPGTRLTVT.

This clonotype was counted at least ten times. This chain connects TRBV20-1 to TRBJ1-5; perhaps TRBD1 as D (6 bases). Trimming removed 5 bases at V and 3 bases at J, with 11 bases between. CDR3 size: 13 residues. CDR1 is DFQATT and CDR2 is SNEGSKA in the germline V gene (reference sequence). The CDR3 coding sequence is TGCAGTGCTCCTGACAGGTTCAATCAGCCCCAGCATTTT. Protein sequence: CSAPDRFNQPQHF.

This clonotype showed up just a few times. The genes are TRBV29-1 and TRBJ2-1; TRBD2 aligns across 8 bases. This CDR3 is built from 14 residues. With V trimmed by 5 bases and J by 8 bases, 11 bases remained unmatched. In germline, CDR1 is SQVTM, CDR2 ANQGSEA. The CDR3 DNA reads as TGCAGCGTTCTGGCGGGAGGTAAATTGGATGAGCAGTTCTTC. It translates to CSVLAGGKLDEQFF.

Only a few counts were recorded for this clonotype. The gene calls are TRBV6-2 or TRBV6-3 and TRBJ2-1; the match to TRBD2 covers 14 bases. The V gene end was trimmed by 4 bases and the J gene end by 9 bases; junction bases not matched to a gene: 5. There are 15 residues in the CDR3. The germline V gene has CDR1 MNHEY and CDR2 SVGEGT. CDR3 coding DNA: TGTGCCAGCAGTTGGACTAGCGGGAGGCCGGGTGAGCAGTTCTTC. Translated, it gives CASSWTSGRPGEQFF.

The sample holds many counts of this clonotype. The chain combines TRBV2 with TRBJ1-5; possibly TRBD1 for D (6 bases). CDR1 is SNHLY, CDR2 FYNNEI, per germline. This CDR3 has 17 residues. Trimming removed 1 base from V and 1 base from J, with 14 bases in between. The CDR3 region has the DNA TGTGCCAGCAGTGAAGAGGTAGGGGGTCACAGCAATCAGCCCCAGCATTTT. This codes for CASSEEVGGHSNQPQHF.

The chain recombines TRBV19 with TRBJ2-2; the match to TRBD1 covers 8 bases. Germline assignment: CDR1 LNHDA and CDR2 SQIVND (reference sequence). The CDR3 is made up of 16 amino acids. The V segment lost 5 bases and the J segment 2 bases; nucleotides outside the gene matches: 7. The CDR3 loop is CASSRTGTGNTGELFF. As DNA, the CDR3 is TGTGCCAGTAGTCGGACCGGGACAGGTAACACCGGGGAGCTGTTTTTT. Full variable domain (rest looked up from reference TRBV19 and TRBJ2-2): DGGITQSPKYLFRKEGQNVTLSCEQNLNHDAMYWYRQDPGQGLRLIYYSQIVNDFQKGDIAEGYSVSREKKESFPLTVTSAQKNPTAFYLCASSRTGTGNTGELFFGEGSRLTVL.

The rearrangement links TRBV7-8 to TRBJ2-1; perhaps TRBD1 as D (5 bases). V lost 1 base to trimming and J lost 12 bases, with 10 bases between them. Germline V gene lookup returns CDR1 SGHVS and CDR2 FQNEAQ. This CDR3 is built from 12 residues. The CDR3 nucleotides read TGTGCCAGCAGCTTAGAGGGGCTCGGGCAGTTCTTC. It translates to CASSLEGLGQFF.

This clonotype appeared many times. The chain recombines TRBV20-1 with TRBJ1-4; D unresolved. This CDR3 has 14 amino acids. The V end lost 4 bases, the J end lost 13 bases, and 22 bases lay between the germline ends. Looked up from germline, CDR1 is DFQATT and CDR2 is SNEGSKA (reference sequence). The CDR3 protein is CSATRPGAPGVLFF. The CDR3 DNA reads TGCAGTGCTACCCGCCCGGGCGCCCCTGGAGTACTGTTTTTT.

The chain recombines TRBV24-1 with TRBJ1-3; 9 bases map to TRBD1. V shed 0 bases, J shed 4 bases, and the junction held 3 bases outside the gene matches. CDR1 KGHDR and CDR2 SFDVKD come from the germline V gene. The CDR3 has 16 residues. The CDR3 loop is CATSDLTTGGGNTIYF. CDR3 bases: TGTGCCACCAGTGATTTGACGACAGGGGGAGGAAACACCATATATTTT.

V gene TRBV29-1 combines with J gene TRBJ1-6; 10 nucleotides align to TRBD1. J lost 6 bases, V lost 4 bases, and 0 bases had no gene match. There are 13 residues in the CDR3. Germline loops: CDR1 SQVTM, CDR2 ANQGSEA. The CDR3 loop is CSVGQGANSPLHF. Here the CDR3 DNA reads TGCAGCGTTGGACAGGGGGCTAATTCACCCCTCCACTTT.

This clonotype was counted many times. This chain links TRBV7-2 with TRBJ1-5; maybe TRBD1 (5 bases). With 3 bases removed from V and 5 bases from J, the gap between germline ends came to 11 bases. The germline V gene has CDR1 SGHTA and CDR2 FQGNSA. CDR3 length equals 14 residues. The CDR3 protein is CASSFKQVDQPQHF. CDR3 in DNA: TGTGCCAGCAGCTTTAAACAGGTTGATCAGCCCCAGCATTTT.

The rearrangement uses TRBV6-2 or TRBV6-3 and TRBJ1-6; D remains unclear. V shed 6 bases and J shed 8 bases, with 17 bases lying between them. The CDR3 runs 15 residues. The V gene's germline CDR1 is MNHEY and CDR2 SVGEGT. CDR3 region: CASSFGRALDSPLHF. CDR3 DNA: TGTGCCAGCAGCTTCGGGAGGGCCCTGGATTCACCCCTCCACTTT.

This clonotype was detected only a few times. The CDR3 region is CASRVFSSAIKFTAGELFF. For the CDR3, the DNA is TGTGCCAGCAGAGTTTTTTCTTCCGCGATTAAATTTACGGCCGGGGAGCTGTTTTTT. J is TRBJ2-2 and V is TRBV27; D remains ambiguous. Trimming cost V 6 bases and J 6 bases, with 29 bases left between them. Germline CDR1 is MNHEY and CDR2 is SMNVEV (reference sequence). The CDR3 spans 19 residues.

This clonotype has a count of ten or more. J is TRBJ1-1 and V is TRBV12-3 or TRBV12-4; D gene unclear. Trimming left V 8 bases short and J 1 base short, with 11 bases between. The CDR3 is 13 residues long. CDR3 in amino acids: CASADWANTEAFF. CDR3 in DNA: TGTGCCAGCGCGGATTGGGCGAACACTGAAGCTTTCTTT.

The chain combines TRBV7-2 with TRBJ1-5; D may be TRBD1 (6 bases). The germline V gene has CDR1 SGHTA and CDR2 FQGNSA. The CDR3 length is 15 residues. V lost 3 bases and J 1 base, leaving 10 bases between the germline ends. In DNA, the CDR3 is TGTGCCAGCAGCTTGGACAGATTGAGCAATCAGCCCCAGCATTTT. Protein product: CASSLDRLSNQPQHF.

This clonotype was counted ten times or more. V usage is TRBV25-1 and J usage is TRBJ1-4, with 7 bases lining up with TRBD1. The trim removed 4 bases at V and 2 bases at J, leaving 4 bases unmatched. The CDR3 runs to 15 residues. CDR1 is MGHDK, CDR2 SYGVNS, per germline. CDR3 nucleotide sequence: TGTGCCAGCAGTGGCCGGGACAGCACTAATGAAAAACTGTTTTTT. Its protein product is CASSGRDSTNEKLFF. The full variable domain, rest sourced from reference TRBV25-1 and TRBJ1-4, is EADIYQTPRYLVIGTGKKITLECSQTMGHDKMYWYQQDPGMELHLIHYSYGVNSTEKGDLSSESTVSRIRTEHFPLTLESARPSHTSQYLCASSGRDSTNEKLFFGSGTQLSVL.